Presented here are 30 T cell receptor beta chains from one specimen sequenced in a study of T cell changes during pregnancy in multiple sclerosis. The repertoire was sequenced with immunoSEQ multiplex PCR; TCRdb's copy has only in-frame clones and lacks some. The sample has about 36,000 clones; approximately 92% are singletons. The sequencing input was PBMCs (not recorded whether the cells were cultured). The receptor source for this set is a female donor with multiple sclerosis, enrolled in a pregnancy study.

The chain couples TRBV27 to TRBJ2-5; TRBD2 agrees at 12 bases. V lost 4 bases, J lost 5 bases, and 14 bases stayed unmatched. Germline CDR1 reads MNHEY; CDR2 reads SMNVEV (reference sequence). CDR3 length equals 18 residues. CDR3 region: CASSCRPASGRACETQYF. DNA of the CDR3: TGTGCCAGCAGTTGTAGGCCCGCTAGCGGGAGGGCCTGTGAGACCCAGTACTTC.

This chain links TRBV7-9 with TRBJ2-3; 10 bases are a match to TRBD2. Losses at the gene ends were 5 bases for V and 3 bases for J; bases not matched to a gene: 5. This CDR3 has 15 residues. CDR1 and CDR2 from the germline V gene are SEHNR and FQNEAQ (reference sequence). CDR3 protein: CASSPSSGSTDTQYF. The CDR3 DNA reads as TGTGCCAGCAGCCCCTCTAGCGGGAGTACAGATACGCAGTATTTT.

This clone was seen once. V and J are TRBV28 and TRBJ2-3; no firm D call. Germline V gene data show CDR1 as MDHEN and CDR2 as SYDVKM. The ends were cut back, 1 base at V and 10 bases at J, with 9 bases in the middle. CDR3 length: 12 amino acids. CDR3 in DNA: TGTGCCAGCAGTTTATTGGACCCCCCGCAGTATTTT. Its protein is CASSLLDPPQYF.

The chain employs TRBV5-4 and TRBJ2-7; 10 bases agree with TRBD2. Germline V gene sequence: CDR1 SGHNT, CDR2 YYREEE (reference sequence). Losses at the gene ends were 4 bases for V and 2 bases for J; bases not matched to a gene: 6. The CDR3 runs 15 residues. The CDR3 DNA reads as TGTGCCAGCAGCCCGAGGACTAGCGGTACCTACGAGCAGTACTTC. Translating gives CASSPRTSGTYEQYF.

The chain combines TRBV27 with TRBJ1-1; possible D gene TRBD1, 5 bases. Germline lookup yields CDR1 MNHEY and CDR2 SMNVEV (reference sequence). V lost 5 bases and J 2 bases, leaving 12 bases between the germline ends. The CDR3 has 14 amino acids. CDR3 region: CASSHTGANTEAFF. DNA of the CDR3: TGTGCCAGCAGTCACACAGGAGCCAACACTGAAGCTTTCTTT.

The rearrangement links TRBV7-3 to TRBJ2-7, with a tentative D call TRBD2 (6 bases). Germline CDR1 reads SGHTA; CDR2 reads FQGTGA. V gave up 0 bases and J gave up 5 bases, with 11 bases separating them. The CDR3 is 14 amino acids. In nucleotides, the CDR3 is TGTGCCAGCAGCTTAACGGGGCCGGGGGACGAGCAGTACTTC. This codes for CASSLTGPGDEQYF.

The V call is TRBV5-7, the J call TRBJ2-5; D is possibly TRBD1 (7 bases). TRBV5-7 qualifies as an ORF whose function is uncertain. The CDR3 spans 14 residues. Trimming removed 2 bases from V and 5 bases from J, with 13 bases in between. CDR3 protein: CASSFPTGRETQYF. The CDR3 DNA follows: TGTGCCAGCAGCTTCCCGACAGGGAGGGAGACCCAGTACTTC.

The chain joins TRBV11-2 to TRBJ1-1; D uncertain. The CDR3 is 13 residues long. CDR1 SGHAT and CDR2 FQNNGV come from the germline V gene. V dropped 5 bases and J dropped 1 base, with 8 bases sitting between them. The CDR3 DNA follows: TGTGCCAGCAGCCTGACAAGGAACACTGAAGCTTTCTTT. This translates into CASSLTRNTEAFF.

The V gene is TRBV7-9, the J gene TRBJ2-1; D not resolved. This CDR3 contains 15 residues. Trimming took 4 bases from V and 1 from J, leaving 11 bases between them. Germline values: CDR1 SEHNR, CDR2 FQNEAQ (reference sequence). CDR3 in amino acids: CASSSASRSYNEQFF. The DNA of the CDR3 is TGTGCCAGCAGCTCCGCTAGTCGGTCCTACAATGAGCAGTTCTTC.

The rearrangement uses TRBV7-2 and TRBJ1-1, with D uncertain. Trimming took off 8 bases at V and 1 base at J, with 11 bases between the two ends. The CDR3 has 13 residues. CDR1 is SGHTA and CDR2 is FQGNSA in the germline V gene. The CDR3 sequence: CASSIGRNTEAFF. The CDR3, as DNA: TGTGCCAGCTCCATCGGGCGGAACACTGAAGCTTTCTTT.

The chain joins TRBV9 to TRBJ2-5; D is uncertain. Trimming left V 5 bases short and J 3 bases short, with 17 bases between. The CDR3 length is 15 residues. CDR1 is SGDLS and CDR2 is YYNGEE in the germline V gene. CDR3 in amino acids: CASSVTHRSEETQYF. CDR3 sequence (DNA): TGTGCCAGCAGTGTAACCCACCGCTCTGAAGAGACCCAGTACTTC.

The gene calls are TRBV11-2 and TRBJ2-7, with TRBD1 identical over 7 bases. The V gene's germline CDR1 is SGHAT and CDR2 FQNNGV. V lost 3 bases, J lost 3 bases, and 5 bases stayed unmatched. The CDR3 is made up of 14 amino acids. CDR3 DNA: TGTGCCAGCAGCTTGAACCGGGACAGCTACGAGCAGTACTTC. The encoded protein is CASSLNRDSYEQYF. Together with reference TRBV11-2 and TRBJ2-7, the CDR3 gives the full variable domain: EAGVAQSPRYKIIEKRQSVAFWCNPISGHATLYWYQQILGQGPKLLIQFQNNGVVDDSQLPKDRFSAERLKGVDSTLKIQPAKLEDSAVYLCASSLNRDSYEQYFGPGTRLTVT.

J is TRBJ1-4 and V is TRBV30, with 9 bases matching TRBD1. This CDR3 contains 15 residues. Germline lookup yields CDR1 GTSNPN and CDR2 SVGIG (reference sequence). V lost 1 base to trimming and J lost 8 bases; unmatched junction nucleotides: 8. CDR3 sequence: CAWSDTGGAGEKLFF. The DNA for the CDR3 is TGTGCCTGGAGTGACACAGGGGGCGCAGGAGAAAAACTGTTTTTT. The full variable domain, its missing parts supplied by reference TRBV30 and TRBJ1-4, is SQTIHQWPATLVQPVGSPLSLECTVEGTSNPNLYWYRQAAGRGLQLLFYSVGIGQISSEVPQNLSASRPQDRQFILSSKKLLLSDSGFYLCAWSDTGGAGEKLFFGSGTQLSVL.

In this sample, this clone turned up once. The chain uses TRBV20-1 and TRBJ1-4; D is ambiguous. Trimming removed 4 bases from V and 10 bases from J, with 7 bases in between. Germline V gene sequence: CDR1 DFQATT, CDR2 SNEGSKA (reference sequence). This CDR3 is 10 amino acids long. The CDR3 bases are TGCAGTGCTACTAACGGAAAACTGTTTTTT. It yields the protein CSATNGKLFF.

The chain carries TRBV19 and TRBJ2-5; 12 nucleotides match TRBD2. Germline lookup yields CDR1 LNHDA and CDR2 SQIVND (reference sequence). This CDR3 is built from 16 residues. With 3 bases clipped from V and 4 bases from J, the junction kept 6 bases outside the gene matches. The CDR3, as DNA: TGTGCCAGTAGTATTCAACTAGCGGGAGGTGGAGAGACCCAGTACTTC. Translated: CASSIQLAGGGETQYF.

The chain uses TRBV7-8 and TRBJ2-1, with D perhaps TRBD1 (5 bases). The V end lost 5 bases, the J end lost 10 bases, and 15 bases lay between the germline ends. From germline, CDR1 is SGHVS and CDR2 FQNEAQ. The CDR3 sequence is 13 residues long. The CDR3 coding sequence is TGTGCCAGCAGCCCAGGGCCCTCCCGCGAGCAGTTCTTC. This codes for CASSPGPSREQFF.

V usage is TRBV7-3 and J usage is TRBJ2-5; D uncertain. V was trimmed by 7 bases and J by 5 bases, leaving 14 bases between them. Per the germline V gene, CDR1 is SGHTA and CDR2 is FQGTGA. The CDR3 totals 13 residues. The chain's CDR3 is CASTPGHGETQYF. CDR3 nucleotide sequence: TGTGCCAGCACTCCAGGTCACGGTGAGACCCAGTACTTC. Full variable domain (missing parts from reference TRBV7-3 and TRBJ2-5): GAGVSQTPSNKVTEKGKYVELRCDPISGHTALYWYRQSLGQGPEFLIYFQGTGAADDSGLPNDRFFAVRPEGSVSTLKIQRTERGDSAVYLCASTPGHGETQYFGPGTRLLVL.

The chain uses TRBV10-3 and TRBJ1-3; the D is unclear. This CDR3 is built from 15 residues. Trimming took 3 bases from V and 0 from J, leaving 9 bases between them. Germline CDR1 ENHRY, CDR2 SYGVKD. The CDR3 coding sequence is TGTGCCATCAGTGATCGGGAGGTCTCTGGAAACACCATATATTTT. Encoded protein: CAISDREVSGNTIYF.

The chain recombines TRBV30 with TRBJ2-7, with a possible D match to TRBD1 (6 bases). V lost 2 bases, J lost 3 bases, and 11 bases lay in between. Germline values: CDR1 GTSNPN, CDR2 SVGIG (reference sequence). The CDR3 sequence is 13 residues long. The CDR3, as DNA: TGTGCCTGGAGTACAGGGTTCCTCTACGAGCAGTACTTC. Translated: CAWSTGFLYEQYF.

This sequence joins TRBV7-9 and TRBJ1-5, with TRBD1 matching 10 bases. Germline values: CDR1 SEHNR, CDR2 FQNEAQ (reference sequence). CDR3 length: 17 amino acids. Losses at the gene ends were 1 base for V and 0 bases for J; bases not matched to a gene: 3. CDR3 in amino acids: CASSLGGQGHSNQPQHF. The CDR3 nucleotides read TGTGCCAGCAGCTTAGGGGGACAGGGGCATAGCAATCAGCCCCAGCATTTT.

The rearrangement links TRBV5-6 to TRBJ2-3, with 8 positions matching TRBD1. The CDR3 contains 15 residues. With 0 bases clipped from V and 2 bases from J, the junction kept 2 bases outside the gene matches. Looked up from germline, CDR1 is SGHDT and CDR2 is YYEEEE. CDR3 in amino acids: CASSLGQGITDTQYF. CDR3 coding DNA: TGTGCCAGCAGCTTGGGACAGGGGATCACAGATACGCAGTATTTT. Supplemented by reference TRBV5-6 and TRBJ2-3, the full variable domain reads DAGVTQSPTHLIKTRGQQVTLRCSPKSGHDTVSWYQQALGQGPQFIFQYYEEEERQRGNFPDRFSGHQFPNYSSELNVNALLLGDSALYLCASSLGQGITDTQYFGPGTRLTVL.

The chain has TRBV19 and TRBJ1-5; 8 bases are a match to TRBD1. V was clipped by 6 bases and J by 11 bases; unmatched bases: 12. Germline CDR1 and CDR2: LNHDA and SQIVND (reference sequence). There are 14 residues in the CDR3. The chain's CDR3 is CASRGTGGSGAQHF. CDR3 DNA sequence: TGTGCCAGTAGGGGGACAGGCGGTTCGGGGGCCCAGCATTTT.

This clone has just one count. The rearrangement uses TRBV18 and TRBJ1-1; possible D gene TRBD1, 5 bases. V was clipped by 3 bases and J by 0 bases, with 14 bases between them. This CDR3 contains 16 residues. The germline V gene encodes CDR1 KGHSH and CDR2 LQKENI. The CDR3 is CASSPNTDTVNTEAFF. The CDR3 nucleotides are TGTGCCAGCTCACCGAACACGGACACTGTGAACACTGAAGCTTTCTTT. Combining the CDR3 with reference TRBV18 and TRBJ1-1 gives the whole variable domain NAGVMQNPRHLVRRRGQEARLRCSPMKGHSHVYWYRQLPEEGLKFMVYLQKENIIDESGMPKERFSAEFPKEGPSILRIQQVVRGDSAAYFCASSPNTDTVNTEAFFGQGTRLTVV.

In DNA, the CDR3 is TGTGCCAGCAGTTTGAGCGCCTACGCTTTCGGCAATCAGCCCCAGCATTTT. It is translated as CASSLSAYAFGNQPQHF. This sequence joins TRBV5-4 and TRBJ1-5, with D unresolved. The CDR3 runs to 17 residues. The V gene lost 5 bases and the J gene lost 2 bases, with 20 bases spanning the gap. Germline CDR1 is SGHNT and CDR2 is YYREEE (reference sequence).

The V gene is TRBV5-6, the J gene TRBJ1-5; 9 positions agree with TRBD1. From germline, CDR1 is SGHDT and CDR2 YYEEEE. The V and J ends lost 3 bases and 7 bases, in that order; junction bases with no gene match: 2. The CDR3 length is 13 residues. CDR3 nucleotide sequence: TGTGCCAGCAGCTGGGGACAGGGCCAGCCCCAGCATTTT. Protein sequence: CASSWGQGQPQHF.

This clone was counted a few times. The rearrangement links TRBV4-1 to TRBJ1-2; D is unclear. V was cut by 0 bases and J by 3 bases, with 8 bases left in between. The CDR3 runs to 14 residues. Germline-derived CDR1 and CDR2 are MGHRA and YSYEKL. The CDR3 DNA follows: TGCGCCAGCAGCCAAGAAGGCAGGTACTATGGCTACACCTTC. Translating it yields CASSQEGRYYGYTF.

Here the CDR3 reads CASSPEGLRNTEAFF. CDR3 bases: TGCGCCAGCAGCCCAGAAGGGTTGAGGAACACTGAAGCTTTCTTT. The J gene is TRBJ1-1, the V gene TRBV5-1; D ambiguous. Trimming cost V 4 bases and J 1 base, with 14 bases left between them. CDR1 is SGHRS, CDR2 YFSETQ, per germline. There are 15 residues in the CDR3.

The gene calls are TRBV5-1 and TRBJ2-3; 11 bases match TRBD2. Germline V gene sequence: CDR1 SGHRS, CDR2 YFSETQ. The CDR3 has 15 residues. V shed 1 base, J shed 3 bases, and the junction held 1 base outside the gene matches. The CDR3 region is CASSLTSGSTDTQYF. The CDR3 DNA follows: TGCGCCAGCAGCTTGACTAGCGGGAGTACAGATACGCAGTATTTT.

CDR3 sequence: CASSFYGLAGRRDEQYF. In DNA, the CDR3 is TGTGCCAGCAGCTTTTATGGACTAGCGGGCCGTAGGGACGAGCAGTACTTC. The chain links TRBV7-9 to TRBJ2-7, with 11 bases lining up with TRBD2. Germline CDR1 SEHNR, CDR2 FQNEAQ (reference sequence). Trimming cost V 3 bases and J 5 bases; bases outside gene matches: 12. The CDR3 contains 17 residues. Supplemented by reference TRBV7-9 and TRBJ2-7, the full variable domain reads DTGVSQNPRHKITKRGQNVTFRCDPISEHNRLYWYRQTLGQGPEFLTYFQNEAQLEKSRLLSDRFSAERPKGSFSTLEIQRTEQGDSAMYLCASSFYGLAGRRDEQYFGPGTRLTVT.

The chain couples TRBV5-1 to TRBJ2-7; possible D gene TRBD2, 6 bases. V was clipped by 5 bases and J by 2 bases, with 11 bases between them. The germline gives CDR1 SGHRS, CDR2 YFSETQ. The CDR3 extends over 13 amino acids. For the CDR3, the DNA is TGCGCCAGCAGTAGTAGCGGAACCTACGAGCAGTACTTC. Protein: CASSSSGTYEQYF.